This entry lists 28 T cell receptor beta chains sequenced from one sample in a study of lymphopenia after photon versus proton radiotherapy. The assay was immunoSEQ multiplex PCR, and TCRdb's table has in-frame clones only and misses some. In the table there are 150,000 to 200,000 clones, about nine tenths of which are singletons. Sequenced here: peripheral blood, sampled from a patient treated with photon-based radiotherapy. Receptors were obtained from a middle-aged man with gastric cancer.

The chain couples TRBV5-1 to TRBJ2-7; TRBD1 aligns across 8 bases. The V gene's germline CDR1 is SGHRS and CDR2 YFSETQ. Unmatched junction bases numbered 1, after V lost 3 bases and J lost 5 bases. There are 12 residues in the CDR3. CDR3: CASSSTGDEQYF. CDR3 DNA sequence: TGCGCCAGCAGCTCGACAGGGGACGAGCAGTACTTC.

In nucleotides, the CDR3 is TGCGCCAGCAGTGACCGACTAGCGGGGACCTACGAGCAGTACTTC. It is translated as CASSDRLAGTYEQYF. V gene TRBV10-1 combines with J gene TRBJ2-7; the match to TRBD2 covers 11 bases. Germline lookup yields CDR1 WNHNN and CDR2 SYGVQD (reference sequence). The CDR3 has 15 amino acids. Trimming at V came to 3 bases and at J to 2 bases, leaving 3 bases not matched to a gene.

The genes are TRBV11-2 and TRBJ2-5, with 15 bases identical to TRBD2. Germline V gene data show CDR1 as SGHAT and CDR2 as FQNNGV. With V trimmed by 5 bases and J by 4 bases, 8 bases remained unmatched. The CDR3 spans 17 residues. The CDR3 bases are TGTGCCAGCAGCAGGACTAGCGGGAGGGCCGGTGGAGAGACCCAGTACTTC. Translation gives CASSRTSGRAGGETQYF.

The V call is TRBV29-1, the J call TRBJ1-2, with 7 bases lining up with TRBD1. The CDR3 is 13 amino acids. CDR1 is SQVTM and CDR2 is ANQGSEA in the germline V gene. The V and J ends lost 1 base and 6 bases, in that order; junction bases with no gene match: 5. The CDR3 DNA reads as TGCAGCGTTGAAGGGGACAGAACGGATGGCTACACCTTC. As protein: CSVEGDRTDGYTF.

The rearrangement joins TRBV4-3 to TRBJ2-7; tentative D call: TRBD2 (6 bases). Germline V gives CDR1 LGHNA, CDR2 YSLEER. There are 16 residues in the CDR3. Between the trimmed V and J ends, which lost 0 bases and 0 bases, there was a span of 12 bases. As DNA, the CDR3 is TGCGCCAGCAGCCAAGATAGGACTACACCCTCCTACGAGCAGTACTTC. Protein product: CASSQDRTTPSYEQYF.

A word on this clone: The junction differs from germline at one of its ends, possibly a read error. The V gene is TRBV7-9, the J gene TRBJ1-2; D possibly corresponds to TRBD1 (5 bases). Germline lookup yields CDR1 SEHNR and CDR2 FQNEAQ (reference sequence). The CDR3 is made up of 11 amino acids. CDR3 loop: CASSLKGPPIF. The CDR3 DNA is TGTGCCAGCAGCTTAAAGGGACCGCCAATCTTC.

This chain connects TRBV4-1 to TRBJ2-7; 7 bases map to TRBD1. V gave up 7 bases and J gave up 4 bases; unmatched junction bases: 7. CDR1 is MGHRA, CDR2 YSYEKL, per germline. The CDR3 consists of 13 residues. In nucleotides, the CDR3 is TGCGCCAGCAAAAAGGGGGCTGGGTACGAGCAGTACTTC. Translating it yields CASKKGAGYEQYF.

V usage is TRBV7-2 and J usage is TRBJ2-7; no clear D gene. V lost 0 bases to trimming and J lost 0 bases, with 9 bases between them. The CDR3 sequence is 15 residues long. Germline V gene lookup returns CDR1 SGHTA and CDR2 FQGNSA. CDR3 in DNA: TGTGCCAGCAGCTTAGCCGGAACGAGCTCCTACGAGCAGTACTTC. Translating gives CASSLAGTSSYEQYF.

The gene calls are TRBV19 and TRBJ2-3; TRBD1 matches 7 bases. The CDR3 totals 15 residues. Germline V CDR1 and CDR2: LNHDA, SQIVND (reference sequence). J gave up 1 base and V 3 bases, and 4 bases lay outside the gene matches. The CDR3 DNA follows: TGTGCCAGTAGTATTAGGGACAGTCGCACAGATACGCAGTATTTT. It yields the protein CASSIRDSRTDTQYF. Variable domain in full (rest from reference TRBV19 and TRBJ2-3): DGGITQSPKYLFRKEGQNVTLSCEQNLNHDAMYWYRQDPGQGLRLIYYSQIVNDFQKGDIAEGYSVSREKKESFPLTVTSAQKNPTAFYLCASSIRDSRTDTQYFGPGTRLTVL.

There are a few counts of this clone. V usage is TRBV19 and J usage is TRBJ1-1, with D hard to call. Trimming left V 2 bases short and J 2 bases short, with 21 bases between. The CDR3 is made up of 18 amino acids. CDR1 and CDR2 (germline): LNHDA, SQIVND (reference sequence). CDR3 nucleotides: TGTGCCAGTAGTATACTCCCCACACCGGGCCCTACCAACACTGAAGCTTTCTTT. Translation: CASSILPTPGPTNTEAFF.

The chain has TRBV7-6 and TRBJ2-7, with D perhaps given as TRBD1 or TRBD2 (5 bases each). Trimming took 0 bases from V and 3 from J, leaving 15 bases between them. CDR1 and CDR2 from the germline V gene are SGHVS and FNYEAQ. The CDR3 loop spans 16 amino acids. Written as DNA, the CDR3 is TGTGCCAGCAGCTTAGCCCGTCGGGACGGGAACTACGAGCAGTACTTC. This codes for CASSLARRDGNYEQYF.

The chain joins TRBV29-1 to TRBJ1-3; possible D gene TRBD1, 5 bases. The CDR3 runs to 12 residues. Germline loops: CDR1 SQVTM, CDR2 ANQGSEA. CDR3 DNA sequence: TGCACCGTAGGGACCGCTGGAAACACCATATATTTT. As protein: CTVGTAGNTIYF.

V and J are TRBV4-1 and TRBJ2-1, with 9 bases that match TRBD1. Trimming took 2 bases from V and 2 from J; bases not matched to a gene: 4. The CDR3 spans 16 residues. CDR1 is MGHRA, CDR2 YSYEKL, per germline. CDR3 protein: CASSQPGTGTYNEQFF. The DNA of the CDR3 is TGCGCCAGCAGCCAACCCGGGACAGGGACCTACAATGAGCAGTTCTTC.

The genes are TRBV28 and TRBJ2-7; TRBD2 matches 16 bases. CDR1 is MDHEN and CDR2 is SYDVKM in the germline V gene. This CDR3 has 18 amino acids. The trim removed 7 bases at V and 7 bases at J, leaving 16 bases unmatched. CDR3 nucleotide sequence: TGTGCCAGCATACCCACCCAGGGACTAGCGGGAGGGCCTCAGGAGCAGTACTTC. Translating gives CASIPTQGLAGGPQEQYF.

The chain uses TRBV6-5 and TRBJ2-6, with D possibly TRBD1 on 5 matching bases. V dropped 6 bases and J dropped 1 base, with 7 bases sitting between them. This CDR3 region has 14 residues. The germline gives CDR1 MNHEY, CDR2 SVGAGI. The CDR3 coding sequence is TGTGCCAGCAGGACAGCGTCTGGGGCCAACGTCCTGACTTTC. Translating gives CASRTASGANVLTF.

The CDR3 DNA sequence: TGTGCCAGCAGCCCGGGTGGGACTAGCGGGAACGAGCAGTACTTC. It encodes CASSPGGTSGNEQYF. The chain links TRBV7-2 to TRBJ2-7; 13 nucleotides match TRBD2. The V gene end was trimmed by 5 bases and the J gene end by 5 bases; junction bases not matched to a gene: 6. The CDR3 loop spans 15 amino acids. Germline CDR1 SGHTA, CDR2 FQGNSA.

The chain joins TRBV11-2 to TRBJ2-1; D ambiguous. The V end was cut by 8 bases, the J end by 1 base, with 9 bases between. The CDR3 totals 13 residues. CDR1 is SGHAT and CDR2 is FQNNGV in the germline V gene. The CDR3 protein is CASFRYSYNEQFF. CDR3 coding DNA: TGTGCCAGCTTCAGATATTCCTACAATGAGCAGTTCTTC.

V is TRBV7-2 and J is TRBJ2-3; D may be TRBD1 (6 bases). The CDR3 runs 15 residues. Trimming shortened V by 1 base and J by 6 bases, and 14 bases separated the two germline ends. The germline gives CDR1 SGHTA, CDR2 FQGNSA. CDR3 residues: CASSLGPTQGDTQYF. The CDR3 nucleotides are TGTGCCAGCAGCTTAGGGCCAACCCAGGGGGATACGCAGTATTTT.

J is TRBJ1-3 and V is TRBV19; 8 bases map to TRBD1. The germline V gene encodes CDR1 LNHDA and CDR2 SQIVND (reference sequence). The CDR3 loop spans 15 amino acids. Germline trimming cut 5 bases from V and 1 base from J; bases unmatched to any gene: 4. CDR3 sequence reads: CASSGQGASGNTIYF. The DNA for the CDR3 is TGTGCCAGTAGTGGGCAGGGGGCTTCTGGAAACACCATATATTTT.

V gene TRBV5-5 combines with J gene TRBJ1-1; a weak D match, TRBD1 (6 bases). Trimming removed 5 bases at V and 5 bases at J, with 13 bases between. The germline V gene has CDR1 SGHKS and CDR2 YYEKEE (reference sequence). The CDR3 length is 13 residues. As DNA, the CDR3 is TGTGCCAGCAGGCTACAGGGATGGACTGAAGCTTTCTTT. It specifies CASRLQGWTEAFF.

The rearrangement uses TRBV5-1 and TRBJ2-5; 7 bases align to TRBD1. CDR3 length: 16 amino acids. Germline V gene data show CDR1 as SGHRS and CDR2 as YFSETQ. Losses at the gene ends were 4 bases for V and 4 bases for J; bases not matched to a gene: 13. In DNA form, the CDR3 reads TGCGCCAGCAGCGGATCCGGGACAGCCCTTGCAGAGACCCAGTACTTC. Its translation is CASSGSGTALAETQYF.

V and J are TRBV28 and TRBJ2-7; 9 positions match TRBD1. V shed 6 bases, J shed 3 bases, and the junction held 9 bases outside the gene matches. The CDR3 has 15 amino acids. Germline CDR1 is MDHEN and CDR2 is SYDVKM. The CDR3 protein is CASSRQGGRFYEQYF. CDR3 sequence (DNA): TGTGCCAGCAGCCGACAGGGGGGACGATTCTACGAGCAGTACTTC.

The chain links TRBV25-1 to TRBJ2-2; 9 positions match TRBD2. CDR1 is MGHDK, CDR2 SYGVNS, per germline. Trimming took 6 bases from V and 5 from J; bases not matched to a gene: 7. CDR3 length equals 15 residues. CDR3 DNA sequence: TGTGCCAGCAGAGCGGGGACTAGCTTAACCGGGGAGCTGTTTTTT. Amino acids: CASRAGTSLTGELFF.

V usage is TRBV21-1 and J usage is TRBJ2-7; TRBD2 is the table's D call, not checked against the DNA. TRBV21-1 is a recognized pseudogene. The CDR3 totals 14 residues. This chain's CDR3 is CASSEKEGDYEQYF. In nucleotides, the CDR3 is TGTGCCAGCAGCGAAAAAGAGGGTGACTACGAGCAGTACTTC.

This chain connects TRBV2 to TRBJ1-5, with a possible D match to TRBD1 (5 bases). This CDR3 is built from 13 residues. Trimming shortened V by 1 base and J by 7 bases, and 8 bases separated the two germline ends. Germline loops: CDR1 SNHLY, CDR2 FYNNEI. The CDR3 sequence is CASSEGGGQPQHF. The CDR3 nucleotides read TGTGCCAGCAGTGAAGGGGGGGGACAGCCCCAGCATTTT.

The chain recombines TRBV14 with TRBJ2-3, with a possible D match to TRBD2 (5 bases). Germline V CDR1 and CDR2: SGHDN, FVKESK. V lost 2 bases to trimming and J lost 0 bases, with 12 bases between them. The CDR3 spans 16 residues. The CDR3 nucleotides read TGTGCCAGCAGCCAAAAATTGGGAGTCAGCACAGATACGCAGTATTTT. Translated: CASSQKLGVSTDTQYF.

This chain links TRBV29-1 with TRBJ2-1, with D hard to call. The V gene lost 8 bases and the J gene lost 8 bases, with 16 bases spanning the gap. CDR3 length equals 12 residues. Germline values: CDR1 SQVTM, CDR2 ANQGSEA. CDR3 bases: TGCAGCATACAGCCGGTGATGGATGAGCAGTTCTTC. Translation gives CSIQPVMDEQFF.

The rearrangement links TRBV5-4 to TRBJ2-3; TRBD1 agrees at 8 bases. The CDR3 totals 15 residues. Trimming removed 0 bases from V and 5 bases from J; junction bases left unmatched: 5. Germline V CDR1 and CDR2: SGHNT, YYREEE (reference sequence). CDR3 amino acids: CASSLAQGARDTQYF. CDR3 DNA: TGTGCCAGCAGCTTGGCTCAGGGGGCTCGAGATACGCAGTATTTT.